This TCR beta chain was sequenced for a study of control samples from healthy donors and cancer patients. The protocol was immunoSEQ multiplex PCR, while the TCRdb copy is restricted to in-frame clones and leaves out a portion. The sample contains about 180,000 clones, around nine tenths of which appear only once. Germline V gene lookup returns CDR1 SNHLY and CDR2 FYNNEI. V shed 1 base, J shed 8 bases, and the junction held 4 bases outside the gene matches. CDR3 size: 15 residues. Specimen: blood. This TCR came from a man aged 25 to 45 in good health. The chain couples TRBV2 to TRBJ1-4, with 10 positions matching TRBD1. In DNA, the CDR3 is TGTGCCAGCAGTGAAGGAGACAGGGGGCGAGAAAAACTGTTTTTT. Protein sequence: CASSEGDRGREKLFF.